Presented here are 22 T cell receptor beta chains from one specimen sequenced in a study of cytomegalovirus exposure and HLA in healthy donors. It was with 60 Vbeta and 13 Jbeta primers that the PCR ran. Profiled with immunoSEQ multiplex PCR; TCRdb holds only in-frame clones, not every one. The table includes about 150,000 clones, roughly 70% detected once. The material sequenced was PBMCs. The receptors stem from a male donor in good health and CMV-seronegative.

This clone was recorded a few times. J is TRBJ2-5 and V is TRBV7-2, with TRBD2 matching 8 bases. The CDR3 has 14 amino acids. The ends lost 5 bases at V and 5 bases at J; junction bases unmatched: 7. Germline V CDR1 and CDR2: SGHTA, FQGNSA. This CDR3 reads CASSPGGYGETQYF. The CDR3 DNA follows: TGTGCCAGCAGCCCGGGGGGGTACGGCGAGACCCAGTACTTC.

This clone was observed once. The genes are TRBV5-6 and TRBJ1-2, with D maybe TRBD1 (6 bases). V was cut by 4 bases and J by 2 bases, with 18 bases left in between. CDR1 is SGHDT, CDR2 YYEEEE, per germline. CDR3 size: 16 residues. The CDR3 nucleotides read TGTGCCAGCAGCATCAGTCCGGGACAAACCAACTATGGCTACACCTTC. It codes for CASSISPGQTNYGYTF.

The chain combines TRBV28 with TRBJ1-1, with 8 bases aligning to TRBD1. V was pared by 2 bases and J by 5 bases, with 1 base of the junction left unmatched. CDR1 is MDHEN, CDR2 SYDVKM, per germline. The CDR3 has 13 amino acids. In nucleotides, the CDR3 is TGTGCCAGCAGTTTAACAGGGGGTACTGAAGCTTTCTTT. As protein: CASSLTGGTEAFF.

The chain has TRBV30 and TRBJ1-1; D may be TRBD1 (5 bases). The CDR3 is 13 amino acids. Germline V gene sequence: CDR1 GTSNPN, CDR2 SVGIG (reference sequence). Trimming stripped 4 bases from V and 3 bases from J, with 12 bases between. The CDR3 nucleotides are TGTGCCTGGACCAAGGGAGGGGACACTGAAGCTTTCTTT. It codes for CAWTKGGDTEAFF.

This chain joins TRBV2 and TRBJ1-1, with 8 positions matching TRBD1. Germline CDR1 reads SNHLY; CDR2 reads FYNNEI. V lost 4 bases and J lost 1; bases outside the gene matches: 5. CDR3 length equals 15 residues. The CDR3 loop reads CASSGRTGPNTEAFF. The DNA of the CDR3 is TGTGCCAGCAGTGGGAGGACAGGGCCGAACACTGAAGCTTTCTTT.

The rearrangement joins TRBV6-5 to TRBJ2-7; D is perhaps TRBD2 (6 bases). The CDR3 has 14 residues. CDR1 MNHEY and CDR2 SVGAGI come from the germline V gene. V was clipped by 8 bases and J by 3 bases, with 17 bases between them. CDR3 in amino acids: CASGIGTSVYEQYF. The DNA of the CDR3 is TGTGCCAGCGGAATCGGGACTTCCGTCTACGAGCAGTACTTC.

The rearrangement links TRBV7-3 to TRBJ2-1; TRBD1 is a possible D gene (6 bases). The CDR3 is 15 residues long. In germline, CDR1 is SGHTA, CDR2 FQGTGA. V was cut by 4 bases and J by 3 bases, with 13 bases left in between. The CDR3 region is CASSSQGQVYNEQFF. In DNA, the CDR3 is TGTGCCAGCAGCTCCCAGGGGCAGGTCTACAATGAGCAGTTCTTC.

For the CDR3, the DNA is TGCGCCAGCAGCTTAGGTAGCGGGGATAACGGGGAGCTGTTTTTT. As protein: CASSLGSGDNGELFF. The chain employs TRBV5-1 and TRBJ2-2; 8 nucleotides line up with TRBD2. Trimming at V came to 2 bases and at J to 7 bases, leaving 7 bases not matched to a gene. Germline V gene lookup returns CDR1 SGHRS and CDR2 YFSETQ. The CDR3 totals 15 residues.

The CDR3 is CASSVDPGQNTGELFF. The CDR3 DNA follows: TGTGCCAGCAGCGTAGATCCGGGACAGAACACCGGGGAGCTGTTTTTT. The genes are TRBV9 and TRBJ2-2; D is perhaps TRBD1 (6 bases). Trimming pared 0 bases from V and 1 base from J, leaving 10 bases between. The CDR3 contains 16 residues. From germline, CDR1 is SGDLS and CDR2 YYNGEE.

This clone was observed a few times. The chain joins TRBV14 to TRBJ1-2; D is unclear. Trimming took off 6 bases at V and 4 bases at J, with 12 bases between the two ends. Germline V gives CDR1 SGHDN, CDR2 FVKESK. The CDR3 runs to 13 residues. The CDR3 reads CASSGSGTYGYTF. The DNA of the CDR3 is TGTGCCAGCAGTGGGTCGGGTACCTATGGCTACACCTTC.

This clone was picked up one time. This chain links TRBV7-8 with TRBJ2-7; possible D gene TRBD2, 6 bases. This CDR3 has 15 amino acids. The V and J ends lost 4 bases and 0 bases respectively, with 13 bases between them. Germline V CDR1 and CDR2: SGHVS, FQNEAQ. CDR3 region: CASSSLALSSYEQYF. Here the CDR3 DNA reads TGTGCCAGCAGCTCCCTAGCGCTTAGCTCCTACGAGCAGTACTTC.

Comments on this clone: One junction end does not reproduce the germline sequence, and a read error may be involved. The gene calls are TRBV7-9 and TRBJ1-2; weak D call: TRBD1 (6 bases). The CDR3 spans 13 residues. Per the germline V gene, CDR1 is SEHNR and CDR2 is FQNEAQ (reference sequence). This chain's CDR3 is CSSSRGSDYGYTF. In DNA, the CDR3 is TGTTCCAGTTCCAGGGGTTCCGACTATGGCTACACCTTC.

This rearrangement joins TRBV23-1 to TRBJ2-7; 7 bases agree with TRBD2. TRBV23-1 is an ORF, and what it does is uncertain. V lost 3 bases and J lost 2; bases outside the gene matches: 7. The CDR3 extends over 15 amino acids. The CDR3 nucleotides are TGCGCCAGCAGTCATCGTCGGGGAGGGCCCTACGAGCAGTACTTC. It codes for CASSHRRGGPYEQYF.

The chain employs TRBV5-8 and TRBJ2-3; D possibly corresponds to TRBD1 (6 bases). Germline V gene data show CDR1 as SGHTS and CDR2 as YDEGEE. V lost 0 bases, J lost 3 bases, and 11 bases lay in between. This CDR3 spans 15 amino acids. The CDR3 DNA sequence: TGTGCCAGCAGCTTGGGCACAGGGATGACAGATACGCAGTATTTT. Translated: CASSLGTGMTDTQYF.

The chain joins TRBV5-6 to TRBJ2-1; 7 bases map to TRBD1. Trimming at V came to 4 bases and at J to 3 bases, leaving 10 bases not matched to a gene. Germline CDR1 reads SGHDT; CDR2 reads YYEEEE. This CDR3 has 16 residues. The chain's CDR3 is CASSHIRNRGYNEQFF. The CDR3, as DNA: TGTGCCAGCAGCCATATCCGGAACAGGGGCTACAATGAGCAGTTCTTC.

The chain recombines TRBV7-2 with TRBJ2-1, with 7 bases lining up with TRBD1. The CDR3 runs to 15 residues. Germline V gives CDR1 SGHTA, CDR2 FQGNSA. V lost 3 bases to trimming and J lost 2 bases; unmatched junction nucleotides: 4. The CDR3 nucleotides read TGTGCCAGCAGCTTCCTCGGGACAGCCTACAATGAGCAGTTCTTC. Residues: CASSFLGTAYNEQFF.

This chain connects TRBV5-1 to TRBJ2-6; the match to TRBD1 covers 8 bases. From germline, CDR1 is SGHRS and CDR2 YFSETQ. J gave up 1 base and V 2 bases, and 14 bases lay outside the gene matches. The CDR3 totals 20 residues. The CDR3 sequence is CASSFYSSGQGSSGANVLTF. DNA for the CDR3: TGCGCCAGCAGCTTCTATTCGAGTGGACAGGGAAGTTCTGGGGCCAACGTCCTGACTTTC.

This chain connects TRBV7-9 to TRBJ1-5; no definite D call. Trimming took 2 bases from V and 7 from J, leaving 6 bases between them. Germline V CDR1 and CDR2: SEHNR, FQNEAQ (reference sequence). This CDR3 region has 12 residues. The CDR3 reads CASSLYEQPQHF. CDR3 sequence (DNA): TGTGCCAGCAGCTTATATGAGCAGCCCCAGCATTTT.

The DNA for the CDR3 is TGTGCCAGCAGTTTAAGGGGTCCTACCCCCTACGAGCAGTACTTC. It is translated as CASSLRGPTPYEQYF. J is TRBJ2-7 and V is TRBV27, with D possibly TRBD1 on 5 matching bases. The CDR3 spans 15 residues. Trimming cost V 2 bases and J 2 bases, with 13 bases left between them. The germline gives CDR1 MNHEY, CDR2 SMNVEV (reference sequence).

The chain employs TRBV29-1 and TRBJ1-2; 11 bases line up with TRBD1. The CDR3 contains 12 residues. Germline values: CDR1 SQVTM, CDR2 ANQGSEA. After removal of 6 bases from V and 6 bases from J, the junction contained 3 bases not matched to a gene. This CDR3 reads CSVGTGGNGYTF. The CDR3 region has the DNA TGCAGCGTGGGGACAGGGGGGAATGGCTACACCTTC.

The chain combines TRBV5-4 with TRBJ1-3, with 12 bases aligning to TRBD1. J lost 4 bases, V lost 4 bases, and 12 bases had no gene match. This CDR3 spans 18 amino acids. Germline V gene sequence: CDR1 SGHNT, CDR2 YYREEE (reference sequence). CDR3 bases: TGTGCCAGCAGCCCAAGGCCGGGACAGGGGGCAGGGGGAAACACCATATATTTT. This gives the protein CASSPRPGQGAGGNTIYF.

The chain has TRBV18 and TRBJ1-2, with 7 bases matching TRBD1. Trimming removed 0 bases from V and 2 bases from J; junction bases left unmatched: 15. This CDR3 spans 19 amino acids. Germline loops: CDR1 KGHSH, CDR2 LQKENI. The CDR3 nucleotides read TGTGCCAGCTCACCACCGCGGACAGGCCTCTTATCCTTCAACTATGGCTACACCTTC. Protein sequence: CASSPPRTGLLSFNYGYTF.